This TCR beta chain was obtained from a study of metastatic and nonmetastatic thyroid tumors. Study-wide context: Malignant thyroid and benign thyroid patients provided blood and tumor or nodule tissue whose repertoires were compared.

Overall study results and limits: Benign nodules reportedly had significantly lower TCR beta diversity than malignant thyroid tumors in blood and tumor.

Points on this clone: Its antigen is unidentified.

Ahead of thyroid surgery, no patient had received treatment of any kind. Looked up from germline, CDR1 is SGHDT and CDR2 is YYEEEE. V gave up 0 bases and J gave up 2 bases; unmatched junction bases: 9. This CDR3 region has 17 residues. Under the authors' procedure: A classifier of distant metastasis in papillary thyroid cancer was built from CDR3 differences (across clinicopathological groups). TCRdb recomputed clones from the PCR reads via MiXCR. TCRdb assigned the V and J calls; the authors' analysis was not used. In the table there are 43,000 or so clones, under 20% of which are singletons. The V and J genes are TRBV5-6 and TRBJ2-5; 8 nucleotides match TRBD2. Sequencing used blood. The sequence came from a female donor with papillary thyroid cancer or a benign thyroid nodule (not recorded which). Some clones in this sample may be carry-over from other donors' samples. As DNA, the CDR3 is TGTGCCAGCAGCTTGGGTCAGTCTAGCGGGCTTCAAGAGACCCAGTACTTC. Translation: CASSLGQSSGLQETQYF.